The 22 T cell receptor beta chains presented below share a single source sample, sequenced in a study of blood T cell repertoires in COVID-19. TCRdb keeps only in-frame clones here, not all; method: immunoSEQ multiplex PCR. The repertoire holds approximately 190,000 clones, with 84% as singletons. The sequenced material came from peripheral blood. These receptors all stem from a woman aged 70 to 79 with active or convalescent COVID-19.

The chain joins TRBV19 to TRBJ2-3; D gene uncertain. Germline lookup yields CDR1 LNHDA and CDR2 SQIVND (reference sequence). The CDR3 spans 11 residues. V lost 6 bases and J lost 6, with 7 bases in between. The CDR3 nucleotides read TGTGCCAGTAGCATCGGGGATACGCAGTATTTT. Its protein is CASSIGDTQYF. Drawing the rest from reference TRBV19 and TRBJ2-3, the complete variable domain is DGGITQSPKYLFRKEGQNVTLSCEQNLNHDAMYWYRQDPGQGLRLIYYSQIVNDFQKGDIAEGYSVSREKKESFPLTVTSAQKNPTAFYLCASSIGDTQYFGPGTRLTVL.

The rearrangement links TRBV9 to TRBJ2-7; 13 bases line up with TRBD2. Germline trimming cut 0 bases from V and 5 bases from J; bases unmatched to any gene: 11. The CDR3 covers 18 residues. CDR1 is SGDLS and CDR2 is YYNGEE in the germline V gene. CDR3: CASSVGGLAGTSGDEQYF. DNA for the CDR3: TGTGCCAGCAGCGTAGGGGGACTAGCGGGAACTAGCGGGGACGAGCAGTACTTC.

A word on this clone: Compared with germline, one end of the junction differs, possibly owing to a read error. The rearrangement uses TRBV6-6 and TRBJ2-7, with D possibly TRBD2 on 6 matching bases. Per the germline V gene, CDR1 is MNHNY and CDR2 is SVGAGI (reference sequence). This CDR3 region has 16 residues. The CDR3 loop is CASSNSGTPSIYEQYF. The DNA for the CDR3 is TGTGCCAGCAGTAACTCCGGGACTCCCTCGATTTACGAGCAGTACTTC.

The CDR3 DNA reads TGTGCCAGCAGCCAAGTTAAGGGGATGGGTGAAGCTTTCTTT. Amino acid sequence: CASSQVKGMGEAFF. The chain has TRBV3-1 (or the pseudogene TRBV3-2) and TRBJ1-1, with a possible D match to TRBD1 (5 bases). Trimming shortened V by 1 base and J by 7 bases, and 13 bases separated the two germline ends. The CDR3 length is 14 residues. Germline V gene sequence: CDR1 LGHDT, CDR2 YNNKEL (reference sequence).

V gene TRBV5-1 combines with J gene TRBJ2-1; the match to TRBD2 covers 10 bases. Germline-derived CDR1 and CDR2 are SGHRS and YFSETQ. This CDR3 is built from 15 residues. Trimming cost V 1 base and J 6 bases; bases outside gene matches: 4. The CDR3 spells CASSLMASGSNEQFF. The CDR3 nucleotides are TGCGCCAGCAGCTTGATGGCTAGCGGGAGCAATGAGCAGTTCTTC.

The V and J genes are TRBV5-1 and TRBJ2-7; D uncertain. Per the germline V gene, CDR1 is SGHRS and CDR2 is YFSETQ. CDR3 length: 15 amino acids. Trimming removed 0 bases from V and 1 base from J, with 11 bases in between. Here the CDR3 DNA reads TGCGCCAGCAGCTTGGCACGAAGGAGTTCCTACGAGCAGTACTTC. Translation: CASSLARRSSYEQYF.

CDR3 sequence: CASSMGRRGPGYTF. As DNA, the CDR3 is TGTGCCAGTAGTATGGGTCGCAGGGGGCCTGGCTACACCTTC. This chain joins TRBV19 and TRBJ1-2, with TRBD1 matching 8 bases. Germline V gives CDR1 LNHDA, CDR2 SQIVND (reference sequence). The CDR3 contains 14 residues. Unmatched junction bases numbered 7, after V lost 3 bases and J lost 7 bases.

The chain carries TRBV5-4 and TRBJ1-6, with D uncertain. Germline V CDR1 and CDR2: SGHNT, YYREEE (reference sequence). The V end lost 3 bases, the J end lost 12 bases, and 19 bases lay between the germline ends. The CDR3 sequence is 15 residues long. Here the CDR3 reads CASSSGSGGVRPLHF. The CDR3 DNA follows: TGTGCCAGCAGCTCGGGAAGTGGCGGCGTCAGACCCCTCCACTTT.

The chain has TRBV18 and TRBJ2-2; the match to TRBD1 covers 10 bases. The CDR3 loop spans 16 amino acids. V lost 2 bases, J lost 7 bases, and 7 bases stayed unmatched. CDR1 and CDR2 (germline): KGHSH, LQKENI. CDR3 residues: CASSPRTGGSGGELFF. Here the CDR3 DNA reads TGTGCCAGCTCACCAAGGACAGGGGGTTCTGGCGGGGAGCTGTTTTTT. Combining the CDR3 with reference TRBV18 and TRBJ2-2 gives the whole variable domain NAGVMQNPRHLVRRRGQEARLRCSPMKGHSHVYWYRQLPEEGLKFMVYLQKENIIDESGMPKERFSAEFPKEGPSILRIQQVVRGDSAAYFCASSPRTGGSGGELFFGEGSRLTVL.

This clone appeared once. The chain uses TRBV9 and TRBJ1-1; D possibly corresponds to TRBD1 (6 bases). Trimming removed 4 bases from V and 4 bases from J, with 17 bases in between. Germline CDR1 and CDR2: SGDLS and YYNGEE. The CDR3 is 15 residues long. In DNA form, the CDR3 reads TGTGCCAGCAGCTACCTGGAAGGGGGAACCACTGAAGCTTTCTTT. Translated, it gives CASSYLEGGTTEAFF. Complete variable domain (other parts from reference TRBV9 and TRBJ1-1): DSGVTQTPKHLITATGQRVTLRCSPRSGDLSVYWYQQSLDQGLQFLIQYYNGEERAKGNILERFSAQQFPDLHSELNLSSLELGDSALYFCASSYLEGGTTEAFFGQGTRLTVV.

This chain connects TRBV6-2 or TRBV6-3 to TRBJ2-1; 10 nucleotides line up with TRBD2. V trimming: 6 bases; J trimming: 3 bases; junction bases outside the gene matches: 5. There are 15 residues in the CDR3. Germline V gene sequence: CDR1 MNHEY, CDR2 SVGEGT. The CDR3 protein is CASSRTSGIYNEQFF. The CDR3 DNA reads TGTGCCAGCAGCCGAACTAGCGGGATCTACAATGAGCAGTTCTTC.

This clone was seen a handful of times. V is TRBV11-2 and J is TRBJ2-7, with 7 bases matching TRBD2. CDR3 length: 16 residues. Germline trimming cut 3 bases from V and 1 base from J; bases unmatched to any gene: 9. CDR1 is SGHAT and CDR2 is FQNNGV in the germline V gene. CDR3 protein: CASSFLWGGASYEQYF. In DNA form, the CDR3 reads TGTGCCAGCAGCTTTTTATGGGGAGGGGCTTCCTACGAGCAGTACTTC.

The V gene is TRBV3-1 (or the pseudogene TRBV3-2), the J gene TRBJ2-7, with a tentative D call TRBD2 (5 bases). Trimming removed 2 bases from V and 5 bases from J, with 16 bases in between. The CDR3 length is 15 residues. Per germline, CDR1 LGHDT and CDR2 YNNKEL (reference sequence). In DNA form, the CDR3 reads TGTGCCAGCAGCCAATCACCGGGGAGTTCCCACGAGCAGTACTTC. It encodes CASSQSPGSSHEQYF.

CDR3 nucleotide sequence: TGTGCCAGCTCACTGAACCCTTCGTGGGGCGGCGGCGCAACTAATGAAAAACTGTTTTTT. Translation: CASSLNPSWGGGATNEKLFF. V is TRBV18 and J is TRBJ1-4; tentative D call: TRBD1 (5 bases). V dropped 4 bases and J dropped 0 bases, with 24 bases sitting between them. This CDR3 contains 20 residues. Germline V gives CDR1 KGHSH, CDR2 LQKENI.

V and J are TRBV6-2 or TRBV6-3 and TRBJ1-6; 7 positions agree with TRBD1. The CDR3 consists of 19 residues. V was pared by 1 base and J by 8 bases, with 17 bases of the junction left unmatched. From germline, CDR1 is MNHEY and CDR2 SVGEGT. The CDR3 region is CASSYWAGGDSLVYSPLHF. The CDR3 DNA reads as TGTGCCAGCAGTTACTGGGCAGGGGGTGATTCCTTGGTCTATTCACCCCTCCACTTT.

This CDR3 is CASSQEFTGNYGYTF. The CDR3 nucleotides are TGCGCCAGCAGCCAAGAATTTACAGGGAACTATGGCTACACCTTC. The rearrangement joins TRBV4-1 to TRBJ1-2, with D possibly being TRBD1 (6 bases). Germline values: CDR1 MGHRA, CDR2 YSYEKL. Trimming pared 0 bases from V and 2 bases from J, leaving 10 bases between. CDR3 length equals 15 residues.

The V and J genes are TRBV6-5 and TRBJ1-4, with a possible D match to TRBD1 (6 bases). Germline V lookup: CDR1 MNHEY, CDR2 SVGAGI. The V gene lost 5 bases and the J gene lost 7 bases, with 14 bases spanning the gap. This CDR3 contains 14 residues. The CDR3 bases are TGTGCCAGCAGTCCCAGGGGCGCGGGTGAAAAACTGTTTTTT. It is translated as CASSPRGAGEKLFF.

The V and J genes are TRBV20-1 and TRBJ2-2; a weak D match, TRBD2 (6 bases). The CDR3 loop spans 15 amino acids. CDR1 is DFQATT, CDR2 SNEGSKA, per germline (reference sequence). Trimming removed 3 bases at V and 5 bases at J, with 16 bases between. The CDR3 sequence: CSASVAGSNTGELFF. In DNA, the CDR3 is TGCAGTGCTAGTGTTGCCGGGAGTAATACCGGGGAGCTGTTTTTT.

The gene calls are TRBV7-2 and TRBJ2-7; D is perhaps TRBD2 (5 bases). Germline assignment: CDR1 SGHTA and CDR2 FQGNSA. With 3 bases removed from V and 0 bases from J, the gap between germline ends came to 24 bases. CDR3 length: 19 residues. CDR3 sequence reads: CASSFYPFGNRGYSYEQYF. CDR3 DNA: TGTGCCAGCAGCTTCTACCCTTTTGGGAACCGCGGGTACTCCTACGAGCAGTACTTC. The full variable domain, its missing parts supplied by reference TRBV7-2 and TRBJ2-7, is GAGVSQSPSNKVTEKGKDVELRCDPISGHTALYWYRQSLGQGLEFLIYFQGNSAPDKSGLPSDRFSAERTGGSVSTLTIQRTQQEDSAVYLCASSFYPFGNRGYSYEQYFGPGTRLTVT.

At least ten counts were recorded for this clone. The chain uses TRBV7-6 and TRBJ1-5; D not certain. Germline assignment: CDR1 SGHVS and CDR2 FNYEAQ. Trimming left V 1 base short and J 7 bases short, with 8 bases between. The CDR3 runs 13 residues. The CDR3 is CASSLGSGQPQHF. The CDR3 DNA follows: TGTGCCAGCAGCTTAGGGTCAGGCCAGCCCCAGCATTTT.

The chain recombines TRBV5-4 with TRBJ2-2, with 9 bases aligning to TRBD2. This CDR3 contains 17 residues. V shed 1 base, J shed 1 base, and the junction held 5 bases outside the gene matches. Germline lookup yields CDR1 SGHNT and CDR2 YYREEE (reference sequence). In nucleotides, the CDR3 is TGTGCCAGCAGCTTGCTAAAACTAGCGGGGAACACCGGGGAGCTGTTTTTT. Protein: CASSLLKLAGNTGELFF.

This chain uses TRBV19 with TRBJ2-1; 9 positions match TRBD2. Germline V gives CDR1 LNHDA, CDR2 SQIVND (reference sequence). The V segment lost 4 bases and the J segment 4 bases; nucleotides outside the gene matches: 5. The CDR3 consists of 15 residues. The CDR3 loop is CASSTGTSRYNEQFF. CDR3 DNA sequence: TGTGCCAGTAGTACGGGGACTAGCAGATACAATGAGCAGTTCTTC.